A selection of T cell receptor delta chains follows, all from one sample in a study of human gamma delta and Vdelta1 T cells. The antigens these receptors bind are not known. TCRdb re-analyzed the PCR reads via CATT. Seen here are about 6,400 delta-chain clones, approximately 39% observed once, and the top ten hold roughly 8.9%. The sequenced sample consisted of Vdelta1 gamma-delta T cells from blood grown in culture (DOT cells). These TCRs come from a human donor in good health. CDR3s leave out the opening cysteine and the closing phenylalanine or tryptophan. The D gene is left open where the match is weak.

>TRDV1|TRDD3|TRDJ1
ALGEDKRPSWVTGGYSPTDKLI
>TRDV1|.|TRDJ1
ALGEKGLLYHTDKLI
>TRDV1|TRDD3|TRDJ1
ALGELGWDTSRDCLKLI
>TRDV1|TRDD3|TRDJ2
ALGELGYPYWGTQTLAAQLF
>TRDV1|.|TRDJ1
ALGGPGYTDKPI
>TRDV1|.|TRDJ1
ALGERRGAHLPTGLGDLTDKLI
>TRDV1|.|TRDJ1
ALGELVGIEKRTRFTDKLI
>TRDV1|.|TRDJ3
ALGELSGLSWDTRQMF
>TRDV1|TRDD3|TRDJ1
ALGERFRTTGGVSKLI
>TRDV1|TRDD3|TRDJ1
ALVVPAGGIRSTDKLI
>TRDV1|TRDD3|TRDJ1
ALGELGMYWGIRDTDKLI
>TRDV1|.|TRDJ1
ALGERETTRARCVMDKLI
>TRDV1|.|TRDJ1
ALGELEDNRWGSTRSDKLI
>TRDV1|TRDD3|TRDJ1
ALGENPPAFLHLSSAGDTRGYTDKLI
>TRDV1|TRDD3|TRDJ1
ALGELQLPSSVKWGILYTDKLI
>TRDV1|TRDD3|TRDJ1
ALGSLGDPLHKRKYTDKLI